This entry lists 5 T cell receptor beta chains sequenced from one sample in a study of cytomegalovirus exposure and HLA in healthy donors. The PCR employed 60 Vbeta primers together with 13 Jbeta primers. Method: immunoSEQ multiplex PCR; TCRdb's copy keeps in-frame clones and lacks some. Of more than 110,000 clones detected, 76% appear once; the ten largest clones hold around 3.6%. The specimen sequenced was PBMCs. The receptor source for this set is a man aged 18 to 30 in good health and CMV-seronegative.

This chain connects TRBV7-6 to TRBJ2-5, with 11 bases matching TRBD2. There are 16 residues in the CDR3. The V segment lost 1 base and the J segment 2 bases; nucleotides outside the gene matches: 3. Looked up from germline, CDR1 is SGHVS and CDR2 is FNYEAQ. The CDR3 loop is CASSLVSGGAQETQYF. The DNA for the CDR3 is TGTGCCAGCAGCTTAGTTAGCGGGGGGGCACAAGAGACCCAGTACTTC.

The chain's CDR3 is CASREVPNTGELFF. The CDR3 DNA reads TGCGCCAGCAGAGAGGTCCCGAACACCGGGGAGCTGTTTTTT. This chain links TRBV4-1 with TRBJ2-2; D gene unclear. CDR3 size: 14 residues. In germline, CDR1 is MGHRA, CDR2 YSYEKL. Between the trimmed V and J ends, which lost 6 bases and 0 bases, there was a span of 8 bases.

This clone came up once. The CDR3 DNA sequence: TGCGCCAGCAGCTTGCCTTTGACACCATATACGCAGTATTTT. As protein: CASSLPLTPYTQYF. The chain uses TRBV5-1 and TRBJ2-3; D remains unclear. V was shortened by 1 base and J by 7 bases, with 13 bases between the two germline ends. Germline-derived CDR1 and CDR2 are SGHRS and YFSETQ. The CDR3 covers 14 residues. Using reference TRBV5-1 and TRBJ2-3 for the parts outside the CDR3, the full variable domain is KAGVTQTPRYLIKTRGQQVTLSCSPISGHRSVSWYQQTPGQGLQFLFEYFSETQRNKGNFPGRFSGRQFSNSRSEMNVSTLELGDSALYLCASSLPLTPYTQYFGPGTRLTVL.

The chain has TRBV7-6 and TRBJ2-5; tentative D call: TRBD2 (6 bases). Trimming cost V 1 base and J 7 bases, with 16 bases left between them. Germline-derived CDR1 and CDR2 are SGHVS and FNYEAQ. The CDR3 is 15 amino acids. CDR3 amino acids: CASSLEPTGGGTQYF. In DNA, the CDR3 is TGTGCCAGCAGCTTAGAGCCGACTGGGGGAGGGACCCAGTACTTC.

The V and J genes are TRBV11-3 and TRBJ2-5, with 11 positions matching TRBD2. This CDR3 has 15 amino acids. Germline CDR1 SGHNT, CDR2 YENEEA. The J segment lost 5 bases and the V segment lost 4 bases, leaving 6 bases of the junction unmatched. The CDR3 nucleotides are TGTGCCAGCAGCTCCTATAGCGGGGGGGCCGAGACCCAGTACTTC. Protein sequence: CASSSYSGGAETQYF.